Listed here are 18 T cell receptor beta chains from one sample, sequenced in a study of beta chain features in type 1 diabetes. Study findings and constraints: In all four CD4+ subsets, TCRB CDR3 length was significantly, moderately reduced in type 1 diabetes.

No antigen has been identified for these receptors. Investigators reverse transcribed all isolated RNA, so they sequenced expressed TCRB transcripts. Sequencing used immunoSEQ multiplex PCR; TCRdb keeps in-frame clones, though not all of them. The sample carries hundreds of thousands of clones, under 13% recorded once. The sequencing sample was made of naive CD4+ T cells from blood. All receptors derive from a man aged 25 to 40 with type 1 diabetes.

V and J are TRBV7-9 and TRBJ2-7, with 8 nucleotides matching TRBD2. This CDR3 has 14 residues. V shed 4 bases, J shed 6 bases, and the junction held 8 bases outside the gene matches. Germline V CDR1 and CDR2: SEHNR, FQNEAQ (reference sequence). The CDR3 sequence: CASSSTGTSSEQYF. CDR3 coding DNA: TGTGCCAGCAGCTCCACCGGGACTAGTTCCGAGCAGTACTTC.

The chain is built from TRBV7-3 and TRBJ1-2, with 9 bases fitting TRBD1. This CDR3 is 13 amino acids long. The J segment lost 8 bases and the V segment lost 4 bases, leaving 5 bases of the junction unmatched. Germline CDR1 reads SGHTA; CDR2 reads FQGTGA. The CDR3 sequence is CASSWDREKGYTF. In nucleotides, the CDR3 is TGTGCCAGCAGCTGGGACAGGGAAAAGGGCTACACCTTC.

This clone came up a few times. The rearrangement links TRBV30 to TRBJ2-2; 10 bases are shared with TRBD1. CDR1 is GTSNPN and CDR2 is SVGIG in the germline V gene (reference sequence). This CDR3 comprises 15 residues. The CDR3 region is CAHRGGTGVTGELFF. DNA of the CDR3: TGTGCTCACCGGGGAGGGACAGGGGTTACCGGGGAGCTGTTTTTT.

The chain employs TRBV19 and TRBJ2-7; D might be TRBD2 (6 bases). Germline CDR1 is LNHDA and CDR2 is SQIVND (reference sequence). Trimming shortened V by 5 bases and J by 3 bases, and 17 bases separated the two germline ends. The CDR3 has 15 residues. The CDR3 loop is CASSVGPWGGYEQYF. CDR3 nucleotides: TGTGCCAGTAGTGTGGGTCCCTGGGGAGGCTACGAGCAGTACTTC.

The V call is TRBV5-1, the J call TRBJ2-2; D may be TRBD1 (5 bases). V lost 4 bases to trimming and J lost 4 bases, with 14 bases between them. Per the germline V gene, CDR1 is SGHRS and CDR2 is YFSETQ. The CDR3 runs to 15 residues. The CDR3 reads CASSDGGASTGELFF. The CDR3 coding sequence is TGCGCCAGCAGCGATGGTGGGGCTAGCACCGGGGAGCTGTTTTTT.

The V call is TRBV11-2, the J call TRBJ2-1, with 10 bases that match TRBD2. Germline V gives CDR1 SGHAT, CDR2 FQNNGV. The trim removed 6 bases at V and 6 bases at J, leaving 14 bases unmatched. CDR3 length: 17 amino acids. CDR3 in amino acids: CASRQPYRTSGRNEQFF. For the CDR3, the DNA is TGTGCCAGCAGACAACCATATAGGACTAGCGGCCGCAATGAGCAGTTCTTC.

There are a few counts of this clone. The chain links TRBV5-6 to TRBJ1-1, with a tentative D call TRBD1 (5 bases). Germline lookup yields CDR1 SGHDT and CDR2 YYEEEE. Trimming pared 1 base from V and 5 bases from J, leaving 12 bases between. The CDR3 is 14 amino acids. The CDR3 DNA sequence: TGTGCCAGCAGCTTGAGGCAGGGCTGGACTGAAGCTTTCTTT. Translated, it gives CASSLRQGWTEAFF.

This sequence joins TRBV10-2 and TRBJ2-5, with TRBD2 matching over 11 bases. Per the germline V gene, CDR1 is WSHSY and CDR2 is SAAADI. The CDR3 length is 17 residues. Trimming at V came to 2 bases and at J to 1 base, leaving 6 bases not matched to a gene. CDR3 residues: CASSEVLAGGSQETQYF. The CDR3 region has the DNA TGCGCCAGCAGTGAGGTTCTAGCGGGGGGAAGCCAAGAGACCCAGTACTTC.

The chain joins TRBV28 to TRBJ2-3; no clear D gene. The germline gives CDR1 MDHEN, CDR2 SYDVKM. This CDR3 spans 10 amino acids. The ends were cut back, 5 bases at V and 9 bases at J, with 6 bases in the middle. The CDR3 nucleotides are TGTGCCAGCAGTCGTGTGACGCAGTATTTT. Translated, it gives CASSRVTQYF. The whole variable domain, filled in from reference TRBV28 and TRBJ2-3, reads DVKVTQSSRYLVKRTGEKVFLECVQDMDHENMFWYRQDPGLGLRLIYFSYDVKMKEKGDIPEGYSVSREKKERFSLILESASTNQTSMYLCASSRVTQYFGPGTRLTVL.

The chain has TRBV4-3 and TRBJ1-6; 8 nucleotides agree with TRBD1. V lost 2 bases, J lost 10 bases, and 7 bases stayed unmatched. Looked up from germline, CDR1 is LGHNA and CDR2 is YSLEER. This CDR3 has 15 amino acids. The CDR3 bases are TGCGCCAGCAGCCAAACGACGGACAGGGCGTCACCCCTCCACTTT. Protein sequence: CASSQTTDRASPLHF.

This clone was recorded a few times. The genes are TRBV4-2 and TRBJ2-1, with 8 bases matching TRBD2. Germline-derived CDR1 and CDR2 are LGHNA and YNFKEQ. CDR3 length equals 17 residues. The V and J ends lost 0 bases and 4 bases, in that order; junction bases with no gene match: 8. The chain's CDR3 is CASSQDAAAGEYNEQFF. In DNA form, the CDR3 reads TGTGCCAGCAGCCAAGATGCGGCAGCGGGGGAATACAATGAGCAGTTCTTC.

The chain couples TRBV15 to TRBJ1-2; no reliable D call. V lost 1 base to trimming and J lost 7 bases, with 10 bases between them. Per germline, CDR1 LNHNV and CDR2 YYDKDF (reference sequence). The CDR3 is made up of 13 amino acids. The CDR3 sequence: CATSRVGVRGYTF. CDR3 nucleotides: TGTGCCACCAGCAGAGTCGGGGTGCGTGGCTACACCTTC.

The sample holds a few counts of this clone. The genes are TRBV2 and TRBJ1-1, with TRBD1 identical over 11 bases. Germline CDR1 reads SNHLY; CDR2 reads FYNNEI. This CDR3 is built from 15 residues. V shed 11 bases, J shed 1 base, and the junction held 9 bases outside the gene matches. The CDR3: CAGNIGTGGNTEAFF. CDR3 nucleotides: TGTGCCGGAAACATAGGGACAGGGGGGAACACTGAAGCTTTCTTT.

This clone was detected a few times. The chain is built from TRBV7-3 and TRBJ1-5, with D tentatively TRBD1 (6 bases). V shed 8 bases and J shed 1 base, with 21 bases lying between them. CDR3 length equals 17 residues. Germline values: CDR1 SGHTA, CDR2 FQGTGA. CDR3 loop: CASLLWGGAFSNQPQHF. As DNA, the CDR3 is TGTGCCAGCCTATTATGGGGGGGGGCTTTCAGCAATCAGCCCCAGCATTTT. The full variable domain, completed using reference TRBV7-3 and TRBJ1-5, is GAGVSQTPSNKVTEKGKYVELRCDPISGHTALYWYRQSLGQGPEFLIYFQGTGAADDSGLPNDRFFAVRPEGSVSTLKIQRTERGDSAVYLCASLLWGGAFSNQPQHFGDGTRLSIL.

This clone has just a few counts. DNA of the CDR3: TGTGCCAGCATAAGACAGGGGGCCATGAACACTGAAGCTTTCTTT. It codes for CASIRQGAMNTEAFF. This rearrangement joins TRBV25-1 to TRBJ1-1, with TRBD1 matching over 10 bases. This CDR3 has 15 amino acids. Per the germline V gene, CDR1 is MGHDK and CDR2 is SYGVNS. After removal of 7 bases from V and 0 bases from J, the junction contained 5 bases not matched to a gene.

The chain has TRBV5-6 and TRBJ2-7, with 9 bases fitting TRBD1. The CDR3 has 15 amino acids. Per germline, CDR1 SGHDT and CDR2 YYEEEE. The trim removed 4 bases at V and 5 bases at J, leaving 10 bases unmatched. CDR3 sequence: CASSQLGQGSHEQYF. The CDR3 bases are TGTGCCAGCAGCCAACTCGGACAGGGGTCCCACGAGCAGTACTTC.

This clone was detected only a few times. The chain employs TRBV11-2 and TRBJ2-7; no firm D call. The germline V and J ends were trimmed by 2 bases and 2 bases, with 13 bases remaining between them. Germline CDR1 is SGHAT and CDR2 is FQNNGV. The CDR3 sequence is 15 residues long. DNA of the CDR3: TGTGCCAGCAGCTTATACAGCCATACCACCTACGAGCAGTACTTC. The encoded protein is CASSLYSHTTYEQYF. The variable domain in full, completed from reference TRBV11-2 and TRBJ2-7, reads EAGVAQSPRYKIIEKRQSVAFWCNPISGHATLYWYQQILGQGPKLLIQFQNNGVVDDSQLPKDRFSAERLKGVDSTLKIQPAKLEDSAVYLCASSLYSHTTYEQYFGPGTRLTVT.

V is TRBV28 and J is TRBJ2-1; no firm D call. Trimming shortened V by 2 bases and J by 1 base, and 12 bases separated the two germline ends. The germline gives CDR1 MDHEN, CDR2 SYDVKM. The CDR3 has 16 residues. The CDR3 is CASSLLGSRSYNEQFF. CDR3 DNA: TGTGCCAGCAGTTTACTAGGCTCCCGTTCCTACAATGAGCAGTTCTTC. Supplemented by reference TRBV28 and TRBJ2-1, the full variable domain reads DVKVTQSSRYLVKRTGEKVFLECVQDMDHENMFWYRQDPGLGLRLIYFSYDVKMKEKGDIPEGYSVSREKKERFSLILESASTNQTSMYLCASSLLGSRSYNEQFFGPGTRLTVL.